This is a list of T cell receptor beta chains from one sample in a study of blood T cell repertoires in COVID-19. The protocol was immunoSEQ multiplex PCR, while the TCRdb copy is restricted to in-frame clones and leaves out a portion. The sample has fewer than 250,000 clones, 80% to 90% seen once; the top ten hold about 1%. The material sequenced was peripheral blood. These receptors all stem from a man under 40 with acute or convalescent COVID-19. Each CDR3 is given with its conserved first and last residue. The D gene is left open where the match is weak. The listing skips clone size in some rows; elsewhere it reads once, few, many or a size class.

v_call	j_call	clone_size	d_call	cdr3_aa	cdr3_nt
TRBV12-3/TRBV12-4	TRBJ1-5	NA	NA	CASSQNRGQPQHF	TGTGCCAGCAGCCAAAATAGGGGGCAGCCCCAGCATTTT
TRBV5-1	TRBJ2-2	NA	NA	CASSLEARVTGELFF	TGCGCCAGCAGCTTGGAGGCTCGGGTCACCGGGGAGCTGTTTTTT
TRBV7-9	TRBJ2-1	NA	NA	CASSLTAGYNEQFF	TGTGCCAGCAGCTTAACCGCGGGATACAATGAGCAGTTCTTC
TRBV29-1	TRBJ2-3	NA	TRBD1	CSSRSGQGAGTQYF	TGCAGCTCAAGATCGGGACAGGGTGCTGGTACGCAGTATTTT
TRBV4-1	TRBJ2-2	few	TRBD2	CASSHGGLAGDGELFF	TGCGCCAGCAGCCATGGTGGACTAGCGGGGGACGGGGAGCTGTTTTTT
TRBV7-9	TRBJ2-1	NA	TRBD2	CASSFETSGRSSYNEQFF	TGTGCCAGCAGCTTTGAGACTAGCGGGAGGAGCTCCTACAATGAGCAGTTCTTC
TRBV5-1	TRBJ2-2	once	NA	CASSPQGTGELFF	TGCGCCAGCAGCCCCCAGGGGACCGGGGAGCTGTTTTTT
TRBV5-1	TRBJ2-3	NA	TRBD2	CASGGGDSTDTQYF	TGCGCCAGCGGTGGGGGGGATAGCACAGATACGCAGTATTTT
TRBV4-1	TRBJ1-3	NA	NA	CASSQENGRTIENTIYF	TGCGCCAGCAGCCAAGAAAACGGTAGGACTATTGAAAACACCATATATTTT
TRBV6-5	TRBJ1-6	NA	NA	CASSGQRDSPLHF	TGTGCCAGCAGCGGACAGCGCGATTCACCCCTCCACTTT
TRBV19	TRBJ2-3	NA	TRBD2	CATRGSGRDTQYF	TGTGCCACCCGGGGTAGCGGGAGAGATACGCAGTATTTT
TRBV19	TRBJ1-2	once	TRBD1	CASSRYTGTANYGYTF	TGTGCCAGTAGTAGGTATACCGGGACAGCGAACTATGGCTACACCTTC
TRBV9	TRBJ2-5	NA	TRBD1	CASSVEDRVETQYF	TGTGCCAGCAGCGTAGAAGACAGGGTTGAGACCCAGTACTTC
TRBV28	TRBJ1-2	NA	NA	CASGFALFNYGYTF	TGTGCCAGCGGCTTCGCCCTTTTTAACTATGGCTACACCTTC
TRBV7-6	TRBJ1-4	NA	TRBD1	CASSSDRGTNEKLFF	TGTGCCAGCAGCTCGGACAGGGGGACCAATGAAAAACTGTTTTTT
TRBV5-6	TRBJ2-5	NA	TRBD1	CASSLLLRTRQGETQYF	TGTGCCAGCAGCCTTTTGCTTCGGACCAGACAGGGGGAGACCCAGTACTTC
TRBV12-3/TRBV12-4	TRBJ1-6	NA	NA	CASRPVGGPLHF	TGTGCCAGCAGGCCCGTCGGGGGTCCCCTCCACTTT
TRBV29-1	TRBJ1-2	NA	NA	CSVDLPRSYYGYTF	TGCAGCGTTGATCTACCCCGAAGCTACTATGGCTACACCTTC
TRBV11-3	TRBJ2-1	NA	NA	CASSPIPAGTDPSNEQFF	TGTGCCAGCAGCCCCATTCCCGCTGGTACTGATCCCTCGAATGAGCAGTTCTTC
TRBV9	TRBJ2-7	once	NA	CASSVAPTRRYEQYF	TGTGCCAGCAGCGTAGCCCCGACTAGAAGATACGAGCAGTACTTC
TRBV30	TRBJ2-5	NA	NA	CAWSTGSETQYF	TGTGCCTGGAGTACAGGGTCAGAGACCCAGTACTTC
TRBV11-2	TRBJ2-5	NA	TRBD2	CASSFTAGGEKTQYF	TGTGCCAGCAGCTTTACAGCGGGGGGTGAAAAGACCCAGTACTTC
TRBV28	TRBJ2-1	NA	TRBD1	CASRRNLKPGQGAPWDEQFF	TGTGCCAGCAGACGCAACTTAAAACCGGGACAGGGGGCGCCCTGGGATGAGCAGTTCTTC
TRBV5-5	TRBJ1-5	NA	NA	CASSSRQSGSLVSQHF	TGTGCCAGCAGCTCCCGACAGAGTGGCTCCTTGGTGTCCCAGCATTTT
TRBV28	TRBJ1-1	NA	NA	CASSLNPGRGADTEAFF	TGTGCCAGCAGTTTAAATCCAGGTCGGGGGGCGGATACTGAAGCTTTCTTT
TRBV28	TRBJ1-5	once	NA	CASSRQYSNQPQHF	TGTGCCAGCAGCCGACAATATAGCAATCAGCCCCAGCATTTT
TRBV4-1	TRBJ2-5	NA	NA	CASSQKASDQETQYF	TGCGCCAGCAGCCAAAAGGCTAGCGACCAAGAGACCCAGTACTTC
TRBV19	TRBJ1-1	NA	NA	CASSIPLSGAEAFF	TGTGCCAGTAGTATCCCCCTCTCAGGGGCTGAAGCTTTCTTT
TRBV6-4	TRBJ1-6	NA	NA	CASSDSYSYNSPLHF	TGTGCCAGCAGTGACTCCTATTCATATAATTCACCCCTCCACTTT
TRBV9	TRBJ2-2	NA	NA	CASSVDLWETGELFF	TGTGCCAGCAGCGTAGACCTGTGGGAGACCGGGGAGCTGTTTTTT
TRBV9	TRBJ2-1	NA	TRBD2	CASTRTSGDLYNEQFF	TGTGCCAGCACCCGGACTAGCGGAGACCTCTACAATGAGCAGTTCTTC
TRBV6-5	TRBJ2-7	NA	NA	CASREDSSHRYEQYF	TGTGCCAGCAGAGAGGACAGTTCTCACCGCTACGAGCAGTACTTC
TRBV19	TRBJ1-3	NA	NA	CASSTPGNTIYF	TGTGCCAGTAGTACCCCGGGGAACACCATATATTTT
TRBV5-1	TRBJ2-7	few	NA	CASSFERNYEQYF	TGCGCCAGCAGCTTCGAGAGGAACTACGAGCAGTACTTC
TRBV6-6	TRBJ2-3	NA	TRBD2	CATKRESTDTQYF	TGTGCCACCAAGCGGGAGTCCACAGATACGCAGTATTTT
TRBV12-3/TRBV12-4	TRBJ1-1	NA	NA	CASSDGRGPGF	TGTGCCAGTTCAGACGGCCGGGGTCCGGGCTTT
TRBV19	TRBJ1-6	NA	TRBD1	CASSATRQGYNSPLHF	TGTGCCAGTAGTGCAACTCGACAGGGCTATAATTCACCCCTCCACTTT
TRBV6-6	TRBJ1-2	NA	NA	CASSPGSYGYTF	TGTGCCAGCAGTCCCGGGTCATATGGCTACACCTTC
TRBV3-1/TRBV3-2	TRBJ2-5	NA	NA	CASSQSVSETQYF	TGTGCCAGCAGCCAATCAGTTAGCGAGACCCAGTACTTC
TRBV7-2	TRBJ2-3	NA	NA	CASSLGPEADTQYF	TGTGCCAGCAGCTTAGGACCAGAGGCAGATACGCAGTATTTT
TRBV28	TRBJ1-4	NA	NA	CASSLQGGGEKLFF	TGTGCCAGCAGTTTACAGGGAGGGGGGGAAAAACTGTTTTTT
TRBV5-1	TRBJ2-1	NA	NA	CASSFWLASWGEQFF	TGCGCCAGCAGCTTCTGGCTAGCCAGTTGGGGTGAGCAGTTCTTC
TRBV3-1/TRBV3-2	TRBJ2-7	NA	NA	CASSQDGTGAYEQYF	TGTGCCAGCAGCCAAGATGGGACTGGGGCGTACGAGCAGTACTTC
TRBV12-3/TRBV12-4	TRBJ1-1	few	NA	CASSPSGNTEAFF	TGTGCCAGCAGCCCCTCGGGGAACACTGAAGCTTTCTTT
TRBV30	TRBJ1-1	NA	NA	CAWRERGLPGTEAFF	TGTGCCTGGAGAGAACGGGGACTCCCCGGCACTGAAGCTTTCTTT